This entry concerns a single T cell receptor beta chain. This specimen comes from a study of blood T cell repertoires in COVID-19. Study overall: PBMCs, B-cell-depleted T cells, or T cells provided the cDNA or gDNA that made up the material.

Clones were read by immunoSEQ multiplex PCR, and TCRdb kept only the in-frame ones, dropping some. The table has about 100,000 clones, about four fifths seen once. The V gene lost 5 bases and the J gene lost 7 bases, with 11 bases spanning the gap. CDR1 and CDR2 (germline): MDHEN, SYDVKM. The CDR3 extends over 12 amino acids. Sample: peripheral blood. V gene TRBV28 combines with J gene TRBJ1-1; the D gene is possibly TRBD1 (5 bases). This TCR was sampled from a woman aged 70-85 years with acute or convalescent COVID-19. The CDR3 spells CASSENRHEAFF. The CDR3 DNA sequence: TGTGCCAGCAGTGAAAACAGGCATGAAGCTTTCTTT.